What follows are 20 T cell receptor beta chains derived from one specimen sequenced in a study of T cells in Graves' hyperthyroidism and ophthalmopathy. The investigators amplified TCR beta CDR3 regions from RNA transcripts. Carried out on the TCR CDR3, a first-round RT-PCR used the HTBI primer set. TCRdb independently ran MiXCR on the multiplex PCR reads; one entry per CDR3 protein. The table includes a few hundred thousand distinct CDR3 sequences, approximately 16% detected once. Sequenced material: blood. Receptors originate from a woman aged 40 to 50 with Graves' ophthalmopathy.

This clonotype has at least ten counts. The rearrangement links TRBV6-5 to TRBJ1-1; the D is unclear. The CDR3 is 13 amino acids. V lost 2 bases and J 7 bases, leaving 11 bases between the germline ends. CDR1 and CDR2 (germline): MNHEY, SVGAGI. The CDR3 sequence is CASSYDWVDEAFF. The CDR3, as DNA: TGTGCCAGCAGTTACGACTGGGTTGATGAAGCTTTCTTT.

This clonotype has ten or more counts. The gene calls are TRBV5-1 and TRBJ2-1; 11 bases map to TRBD2. The germline V gene encodes CDR1 SGHRS and CDR2 YFSETQ. This CDR3 is 16 amino acids long. Trimming removed 2 bases from V and 6 bases from J; junction bases left unmatched: 7. This CDR3 reads CASSLPLAGAFNEQFF. The CDR3 DNA is TGCGCCAGCAGCTTACCACTAGCGGGAGCCTTCAATGAGCAGTTCTTC.

This clonotype was recorded many times. V usage is TRBV11-2 and J usage is TRBJ1-3, with D unclear. V lost 3 bases and J 1 base, leaving 10 bases between the germline ends. Germline V gives CDR1 SGHAT, CDR2 FQNNGV. CDR3 length equals 15 residues. In DNA form, the CDR3 reads TGTGCCAGCAGCTTCGCTGATGGTTCTGGAAACACCATATATTTT. This translates into CASSFADGSGNTIYF.

This clonotype was seen a few times. The V and J genes are TRBV3-1 and TRBJ1-1, with D possibly TRBD1 on 5 matching bases. CDR1 and CDR2 from the germline V gene are LGHDT and YNNKEL (reference sequence). The CDR3 is 15 residues long. Trimming shortened V by 5 bases and J by 0 bases, and 13 bases separated the two germline ends. The CDR3 DNA reads TGTGCCAGCAGCGCCCTTTGGGGGTTGAACACTGAAGCTTTCTTT. Protein product: CASSALWGLNTEAFF.

The chain uses TRBV6-1 and TRBJ2-3, with D hard to call. The CDR3 length is 13 residues. Germline V gene lookup returns CDR1 MNHNS and CDR2 SASEGT. The ends were cut back, 8 bases at V and 5 bases at J, with 14 bases in the middle. CDR3 region: CASRPRNGDTQYF. The CDR3 bases are TGTGCCAGCCGACCCCGTAACGGAGATACGCAGTATTTT.

In its sample, this clonotype was seen a few times. V is TRBV4-1 and J is TRBJ1-4, with unresolved D. V was cut by 4 bases and J by 5 bases, with 11 bases left in between. Germline values: CDR1 MGHRA, CDR2 YSYEKL. The CDR3 is made up of 14 amino acids. The CDR3 nucleotides read TGCGCCAGCAGCCGCTTTACACGAAATGAAAAACTGTTTTTT. As protein: CASSRFTRNEKLFF.

This clonotype was seen only a few times. The chain employs TRBV14 and TRBJ1-1, with 9 bases identical to TRBD1. CDR3 length equals 15 residues. V trimming: 5 bases; J trimming: 4 bases; junction bases outside the gene matches: 8. Germline V CDR1 and CDR2: SGHDN, FVKESK. The CDR3 region is CASSYVQGASTEAFF. CDR3 coding DNA: TGTGCCAGCAGCTACGTACAGGGGGCGAGCACTGAAGCTTTCTTT.

The sample holds many counts of this clonotype. This chain links TRBV28 with TRBJ1-5; D remains unclear. The CDR3 extends over 16 amino acids. Between the trimmed V and J ends, which lost 10 bases and 1 base, there was a span of 20 bases. Looked up from germline, CDR1 is MDHEN and CDR2 is SYDVKM. CDR3 protein: CAISRTLRGSNQPQHF. The CDR3 region has the DNA TGTGCCATCTCAAGGACGCTCCGAGGAAGCAATCAGCCCCAGCATTTT.

This clonotype occurred many times. This chain uses TRBV7-2 with TRBJ1-4, with no clear D. The CDR3 contains 14 residues. Trimming removed 5 bases from V and 4 bases from J, with 11 bases in between. Germline CDR1 is SGHTA and CDR2 is FQGNSA. CDR3: CASSPGRNNEKLFF. In nucleotides, the CDR3 is TGTGCCAGCAGCCCGGGGAGAAATAATGAAAAACTGTTTTTT. The full variable domain, its missing parts supplied by reference TRBV7-2 and TRBJ1-4, is GAGVSQSPSNKVTEKGKDVELRCDPISGHTALYWYRQSLGQGLEFLIYFQGNSAPDKSGLPSDRFSAERTGGSVSTLTIQRTQQEDSAVYLCASSPGRNNEKLFFGSGTQLSVL.

V usage is TRBV30 and J usage is TRBJ1-5, with D possibly TRBD1 on 6 matching bases. CDR1 is GTSNPN and CDR2 is SVGIG in the germline V gene (reference sequence). The ends were cut back, 0 bases at V and 2 bases at J, with 11 bases in the middle. The CDR3 consists of 15 residues. DNA for the CDR3: TGTGCCTGGAGTGTACCGGGGGGCCGCAATCAGCCCCAGCATTTT. Its protein product is CAWSVPGGRNQPQHF.

The rearrangement links TRBV3-1 to TRBJ2-4; 8 bases are a match to TRBD1. The CDR3 extends over 17 amino acids. Germline lookup yields CDR1 LGHDT and CDR2 YNNKEL (reference sequence). J lost 6 bases, V lost 3 bases, and 13 bases had no gene match. DNA for the CDR3: TGTGCCAGCAGCCACCCTGCAGGGGGCGCCTTCGGAAACATTCAGTACTTC. Its protein product is CASSHPAGGAFGNIQYF.

The chain employs TRBV20-1 and TRBJ1-4; possibly TRBD1 for D (5 bases). The V and J ends lost 8 bases and 0 bases respectively, with 13 bases between them. Germline V gene data show CDR1 as DFQATT and CDR2 as SNEGSKA (reference sequence). The CDR3 runs 14 residues. The CDR3: CSYRQLSTNEKLFF. CDR3 bases: TGCAGTTATCGACAGTTATCAACTAATGAAAAACTGTTTTTT.

The chain employs TRBV6-1 and TRBJ1-5, with a possible D match to TRBD1 (6 bases). The CDR3 covers 18 residues. V lost 6 bases to trimming and J lost 0 bases, with 21 bases between them. Looked up from germline, CDR1 is MNHNS and CDR2 is SASEGT. The CDR3 region has the DNA TGTGCCAGCAGGGGGATGGAGACAGGCTCCTATAGCAATCAGCCCCAGCATTTT. The encoded protein is CASRGMETGSYSNQPQHF.

This clonotype was counted many times. This chain connects TRBV11-1 to TRBJ1-2, with D tentatively TRBD1 (5 bases). The CDR3 covers 13 residues. The V gene lost 1 base and the J gene lost 6 bases, with 9 bases spanning the gap. Germline loops: CDR1 SGHAT, CDR2 FQDESV (reference sequence). The CDR3 nucleotides are TGTGCCAGCAGCTTAGGCCTCAGGGATGGCTACACCTTC. Translation gives CASSLGLRDGYTF.

This sequence joins TRBV5-4 and TRBJ2-7, with 7 bases that match TRBD1. Germline V lookup: CDR1 SGHNT, CDR2 YYREEE (reference sequence). The CDR3 totals 13 residues. Trimming cost V 3 bases and J 5 bases; bases outside gene matches: 5. CDR3 DNA sequence: TGTGCCAGCAGCTCAGACAGGGTCGACGAGCAGTACTTC. It encodes CASSSDRVDEQYF.

The sample holds many counts of this clonotype. The chain combines TRBV3-1 with TRBJ1-2; D unresolved. V shed 5 bases and J shed 7 bases, with 14 bases lying between them. Germline V lookup: CDR1 LGHDT, CDR2 YNNKEL (reference sequence). CDR3 length: 13 amino acids. In DNA, the CDR3 is TGTGCCAGCAGCGTCAGCGGAGGCGGTGGCTACACCTTC. This codes for CASSVSGGGGYTF.

V gene TRBV7-9 combines with J gene TRBJ2-1; 7 positions agree with TRBD2. The CDR3 runs 17 residues. V was clipped by 1 base and J by 5 bases; unmatched bases: 11. Germline CDR1 is SEHNR and CDR2 is FQNEAQ (reference sequence). This CDR3 is CASSLVGSGLDNNEQFF. In nucleotides, the CDR3 is TGTGCCAGCAGCTTAGTTGGTAGCGGGCTGGACAACAATGAGCAGTTCTTC.

The chain couples TRBV12-3 or TRBV12-4 to TRBJ2-1, with D hard to call. This CDR3 has 15 residues. The germline V and J ends were trimmed by 1 base and 3 bases, with 10 bases remaining between them. CDR3 in amino acids: CASSLGWYNYNEQFF. CDR3 in DNA: TGTGCCAGCAGTTTAGGCTGGTACAACTACAATGAGCAGTTCTTC.

This clonotype was detected many times. J is TRBJ1-2 and V is TRBV18, with D possibly being TRBD1 (6 bases). The V and J ends lost 8 bases and 4 bases respectively, with 14 bases between them. Germline V CDR1 and CDR2: KGHSH, LQKENI. The CDR3 runs 13 residues. CDR3 bases: TGTGCCAGCAAGCAGGGGTCCCCCTATGGCTACACCTTC. Protein product: CASKQGSPYGYTF.

The chain combines TRBV4-1 with TRBJ2-1; TRBD2 might be the D (5 bases). This CDR3 comprises 16 residues. The V gene's germline CDR1 is MGHRA and CDR2 YSYEKL. V lost 3 bases to trimming and J lost 3 bases, with 15 bases between them. Here the CDR3 reads CASSHPSGKNYNEQFF. The CDR3 region has the DNA TGCGCCAGCAGCCACCCAAGCGGCAAAAACTACAATGAGCAGTTCTTC.